A selection of T cell receptor beta chains follows, all from one sample in a study of cytomegalovirus exposure and HLA in healthy donors. Some clones are missing from TCRdb's copy, which holds only in-frame ones; the method was immunoSEQ multiplex PCR. The sample lists about 120,000 clones, over 65% occurring once. What was sequenced was PBMCs. Receptor source: a woman aged 25 to 39 in good health and CMV-seropositive. CDR3s include the opening cysteine and the closing phenylalanine or tryptophan. A D gene is named only where the DNA matches it firmly. Not all rows give a size; the values are once, few, many and, for expanded clones, a class.

j_gene,d_gene,len,v_gene,abundance,CDR3aa,CDR3nt
TRBJ1-5,TRBD1,15,TRBV19,-,CASNSGTGFDQPQHF,TGTGCCAGTAATTCAGGGACAGGGTTTGATCAGCCCCAGCATTTT
TRBJ1-5,-,17,TRBV7-9,-,CASSLAGADGDNQPQHF,TGTGCCAGCAGCTTAGCGGGGGCAGATGGGGACAATCAGCCCCAGCATTTT
TRBJ2-7,-,10,TRBV29-1,-,CSVEAGEQYF,TGCAGCGTTGAGGCAGGGGAGCAGTACTTC
TRBJ1-1,-,15,TRBV10-3,-,CAITNQGLRNTEAFF,TGTGCCATCACCAATCAGGGGTTGAGGAACACTGAAGCTTTCTTT
TRBJ1-6,TRBD1,15,TRBV4-2,-,CASSQEWDSNSPLHF,TGTGCCAGCAGCCAAGAATGGGACAGTAATTCACCCCTCCACTTT
TRBJ2-2,-,17,TRBV7-3,-,CASSLSRSTGYTGELFF,TGTGCCAGCAGCTTATCCCGGTCCACCGGGTACACCGGGGAGCTGTTTTTT
TRBJ1-3,-,15,TRBV4-1,-,CASSPWSGVGNTIYF,TGCGCCAGCAGCCCGTGGAGCGGGGTTGGAAACACCATATATTTT
TRBJ2-7,TRBD2,14,TRBV28,-,CASSPAGGIYEQYF,TGTGCCAGCAGCCCTGCGGGGGGTATCTACGAGCAGTACTTC
TRBJ1-2,-,15,TRBV6-1,-,CASSSRTASSYGYTF,TGTGCCAGCAGTTCTAGGACAGCTTCGAGCTATGGCTACACCTTC
TRBJ1-2,-,14,TRBV28,-,CASSPVGEGYGYTF,TGTGCCAGCAGCCCCGTGGGGGAGGGCTATGGCTACACCTTC
TRBJ2-3,TRBD2,16,TRBV7-9,-,CASSMGLAASTDTQYF,TGTGCCAGCAGCATGGGACTAGCGGCTAGCACAGATACGCAGTATTTT
TRBJ1-1,TRBD1,14,TRBV4-1,-,CASRQQGARTEAFF,TGCGCCAGCAGACAGCAGGGGGCGCGGACTGAAGCTTTCTTT
TRBJ2-5,-,16,TRBV7-6,once,CASSPRHGGLQETQYF,TGTGCCAGCAGCCCCCGCCATGGGGGACTTCAAGAGACCCAGTACTTC
TRBJ2-3,-,15,TRBV19,-,CASRDRGREADTQYF,TGTGCCAGTAGAGACAGGGGACGGGAGGCAGATACGCAGTATTTT
TRBJ2-1,-,16,TRBV5-1,-,CASSLAVGAGSNEQFF,TGCGCCAGCAGCTTGGCCGTGGGGGCCGGTAGTAATGAGCAGTTCTTC
TRBJ2-7,TRBD2,14,TRBV6-1,-,CASSYGAGDYEQYF,TGTGCCAGCAGCTACGGGGCGGGGGACTACGAGCAGTACTTC
TRBJ2-7,TRBD1,13,TRBV13,-,CASSLGQGLEQYF,TGTGCCAGCAGCTTAGGACAGGGGCTCGAGCAGTACTTC
TRBJ1-2,TRBD1,15,TRBV7-2,once,CASSSTGQGGYGYTF,TGTGCCAGCAGCTCGACCGGACAGGGCGGCTATGGCTACACCTTC
TRBJ2-1,TRBD1,16,TRBV4-3,few,CASSQEGTGGYNEQFF,TGCGCCAGCAGCCAAGAAGGGACAGGGGGATACAATGAGCAGTTCTTC
TRBJ2-7,TRBD1,14,TRBV19,-,CASSPGQGVNEQYF,TGTGCCAGTAGTCCGGGACAGGGGGTAAACGAGCAGTACTTC
TRBJ1-1,-,15,TRBV4-1,-,CASSLLTDLGTEAFF,TGCGCCAGCAGTCTTCTTACAGATTTAGGCACTGAAGCTTTCTTT
TRBJ1-6,-,14,TRBV6-6,-,CASSEEERNSPLHF,TGTGCCAGCAGTGAGGAGGAGCGTAATTCACCCCTCCACTTT
TRBJ1-4,TRBD1,14,TRBV4-1,-,CASQTGSKNEKLFF,TGCGCCAGCCAGACAGGGAGTAAGAATGAAAAACTGTTTTTT
TRBJ2-1,-,12,TRBV7-2,-,CASSSWPAEQFF,TGTGCCAGCAGCTCCTGGCCCGCTGAGCAGTTCTTC
TRBJ1-4,-,15,TRBV6-5,-,CASSYSIGAKEKLFF,TGTGCCAGCAGTTACTCGATAGGGGCTAAGGAAAAACTGTTTTTT
TRBJ2-7,-,13,TRBV4-1,few,CASSRSGGYEQYF,TGCGCCAGCAGCCGGTCCGGAGGATACGAGCAGTACTTC
TRBJ2-5,-,15,TRBV21-1,-,CASSKTGTPQETQYF,TGTGCCAGCAGCAAAACCGGGACACCTCAAGAGACCCAGTACTTC
TRBJ1-3,-,15,TRBV4-1,-,CASSQVGAGGNTIYF,TGCGCCAGCAGCCAAGTCGGAGCGGGGGGAAACACCATATATTTT
TRBJ1-4,TRBD1,15,TRBV14,-,CASSQDRDRGEKLFF,TGTGCCAGCAGCCAAGATCGGGACAGGGGAGAAAAACTGTTTTTT
TRBJ2-5,TRBD1,17,TRBV10-3,-,CAISERGDRGLQETQYF,TGTGCCATCAGTGAGCGGGGTGACAGGGGGCTGCAAGAGACCCAGTACTTC
TRBJ1-4,-,13,TRBV5-1,-,CASSLDGNEKLFF,TGCGCCAGCAGCTTGGACGGTAATGAAAAACTGTTTTTT
TRBJ2-3,TRBD2,15,TRBV9,-,CASRTTGGATNTQYF,TGTGCCAGCAGGACTACCGGGGGGGCCACGAATACGCAGTATTTT
TRBJ1-5,-,15,TRBV9,-,CASSPYSTGNQPQHF,TGTGCCAGCAGCCCGTACAGTACAGGGAATCAGCCCCAGCATTTT
TRBJ2-1,-,15,TRBV6-6,-,CASSYSAGTYNEQFF,TGTGCCAGCAGTTACTCAGCAGGGACCTACAATGAGCAGTTCTTC
TRBJ2-1,TRBD2,15,TRBV7-6,-,CASSPATSTYNEQFF,TGTGCCAGCAGCCCCGCGACTAGCACGTACAATGAGCAGTTCTTC
TRBJ1-1,-,13,TRBV5-6,once,CASSLGGPTEAFF,TGTGCCAGCAGCTTGGGGGGCCCCACTGAAGCTTTCTTT
TRBJ2-7,-,14,TRBV2,-,CASSVQGNSYEQYF,TGTGCCAGCAGTGTGCAGGGGAATTCCTACGAGCAGTACTTC
TRBJ2-7,TRBD2,15,TRBV4-3,-,CASSQGLAGEYEQYF,TGCGCCAGCAGCCAAGGACTAGCGGGGGAGTACGAGCAGTACTTC
TRBJ2-5,TRBD2,15,TRBV4-3,-,CASSPSGATQETQYF,TGCGCCAGCAGCCCTAGCGGGGCCACCCAAGAGACCCAGTACTTC
TRBJ2-5,TRBD2,18,TRBV4-2,-,CASSQYILAGDNVETQYF,TGTGCCAGCAGCCAATATATCCTGGCGGGGGATAACGTAGAGACCCAGTACTTC
TRBJ1-4,-,13,TRBV10-3,-,CAIRRGTNEKLFF,TGTGCCATCAGGAGGGGGACTAATGAAAAACTGTTTTTT
TRBJ2-6,-,18,TRBV5-6,-,CASSFATGPYSGANVLTF,TGTGCCAGCAGCTTCGCCACAGGGCCCTACTCTGGGGCCAACGTCCTGACTTTC
TRBJ1-5,-,15,TRBV28,-,CASSFSGYSNQPQHF,TGTGCCAGCAGTTTTTCAGGGTATAGCAATCAGCCCCAGCATTTT
TRBJ2-5,TRBD2,17,TRBV6-1,-,CASSQGVPGGSQETQYF,TGTGCCAGCAGTCAAGGAGTTCCGGGGGGGTCCCAAGAGACCCAGTACTTC
TRBJ2-1,TRBD2,15,TRBV2,-,CASSELAGDYNEQFF,TGTGCCAGCAGTGAACTAGCGGGGGACTACAATGAGCAGTTCTTC
TRBJ2-3,TRBD2,16,TRBV5-8,-,CATASGGLPSTDTQYF,TGTGCCACCGCGAGCGGGGGTCTACCAAGCACAGATACGCAGTATTTT
TRBJ2-1,-,16,TRBV4-3,-,CASSQDRVGQYNEQFF,TGCGCCAGCAGCCAAGATCGGGTAGGACAGTACAATGAGCAGTTCTTC
TRBJ2-5,TRBD2,17,TRBV5-4,-,CASSTRRLAGGQETQYF,TGTGCCAGCAGCACTCGGCGACTAGCGGGGGGCCAAGAGACCCAGTACTTC
TRBJ2-5,TRBD2,18,TRBV5-1,-,CASSLDGRLAGGLETQYF,TGCGCCAGCAGCTTGGATGGGCGTCTAGCGGGGGGCCTGGAGACCCAGTACTTC
TRBJ1-1,-,13,TRBV7-3,-,CASSLLPNTEAFF,TGTGCCAGCAGCTTACTACCGAACACTGAAGCTTTCTTT